This TCR beta chain was sequenced in a study of sequential checkpoint blockade in melanoma. Study context: First-line arms were nivolumab then ipilimumab, or the reverse, randomized 1:1.

Assay used: immunoSEQ multiplex PCR; TCRdb lists only in-frame clones, some missing. The sample consists of tens of thousands of clones, approximately 84% of them appearing once. Germline CDR1 SGHTA, CDR2 FQGNSA. J was trimmed by 0 bases and V by 4 bases; bases with no gene match: 6. The CDR3 runs 16 residues. Treatment meaning: randomized to nivolumab then ipilimumab (arm A) or the reverse (arm B). Sequenced material: CD8+ T cells sorted from blood (inferred from file names), taken from a patient given nivolumab and ipilimumab in sequence. The receptor was derived from a human donor with melanoma. The chain recombines TRBV7-2 with TRBJ2-7; TRBD2 matches at 10 bases. CDR3 coding DNA: TGTGCCAGCAGCTCCACCCTAGCGGGGGTCTCCTACGAGCAGTACTTC. It is translated as CASSSTLAGVSYEQYF.